The T cell receptor (beta chain) described here comes from a study of beta chain features in type 1 diabetes. Concerning this clone: Its antigen is not known.

Regarding the study as a whole: Moderate but significant shortening of TCRB CDR3s was recorded in all four CD4+ subsets from Type 1 diabetes patients. For type 1 diabetes patients, VDJ junctions showed fewer insertions and more deletions.

The CDR3 totals 17 residues. The ends lost 0 bases at V and 3 bases at J; junction bases unmatched: 7. Germline V gives CDR1 MGHRA, CDR2 YSYEKL. As every portion of the isolated RNA was reverse transcribed, the sequencing read expressed TCRB transcripts. Here immunoSEQ multiplex PCR was the method, and the copy in TCRdb shows in-frame clones only, minus some. Of fewer than 400,000 clones listed, around 9% are singletons. Sorted populations all had greater than 95% purity. The sequenced material came from central memory CD4+ T cells from blood. The V and J genes are TRBV4-1 and TRBJ1-3; 8 bases fit TRBD1. This sequence was found in a man aged 30 to 39 with type 1 diabetes. This CDR3 reads CASSQDHQGANGNTIYF. CDR3 coding DNA: TGCGCCAGCAGCCAAGATCACCAGGGGGCCAATGGAAACACCATATATTTT.